This T cell receptor beta chain originates from a study of naive and memory T cell subsets. This clonotype was detected ten times or more. Its antigen is currently unknown. Findings and caveats of the study: Naive repertoires, especially CD8, held a few larger clonotypes, possibly memory cells re-expressing CD45RA. In naive cells, over 90% of TCR sequences were seen only once. Expression changes during T cell differentiation may affect RNA-based TCR counts.

Both TRBC1 and TRBC2 were covered by a beta constant-region primer of two equimolar oligonucleotides. Nested alpha and beta constant-region primers with the SP2 primer drove four PCR rounds on ligated cDNA. Each CDR3 protein is one row after TCRdb ran MiXCR on the UMI-ligation and nested PCR reads. This table holds 85,000 to 130,000 distinct CDR3 sequences, about 14% found once. The CDR3 loop spans 16 amino acids. Germline assignment: CDR1 LGHNA and CDR2 YNFKEQ. V lost 1 base and J lost 0, with 11 bases in between. The TCR originated in a human donor in good health. The sample consisted of naive CD8+ T cells from blood. The chain joins TRBV4-2 to TRBJ2-3; no definite D call. This chain's CDR3 is CASSQAPDPSTDTQYF. The CDR3 coding sequence is TGTGCCAGCAGCCAAGCCCCAGATCCTAGCACAGATACGCAGTATTTT.